The 20 T cell receptor beta chains below were found in one sample sequenced in a study of blood T cells in healthy people across ages (dated by TCRdb to between 2015 and 2017). Preparation of the library involved 5' RACE. The instrument given in TCRdb is Illumina HiSeq 2500. The second PCR ran for roughly 7 to 11 cycles and used a J-beta primer mix along with a sample-barcoded 5' primer. TCRdb took the public reads, trimmed them with fastp at Q25, ran MiXCR for clone calling and kept in-frame beta chains. Every CDR3 protein is listed once, alongside the most common genes and DNA of its rows. In this sample the table shows hundreds of thousands of distinct CDR3 sequences, 56% of which occur a single time. The ten biggest clones cover roughly 25% of the sample. Sequences were obtained from blood. The receptors derive from a man aged 40-50 years in good health.

In its sample, this clonotype was seen a few times. This rearrangement joins TRBV27 to TRBJ2-3; D is uncertain. The CDR3 is 15 amino acids. Germline lookup yields CDR1 MNHEY and CDR2 SMNVEV (reference sequence). Trimming left V 4 bases short and J 2 bases short, with 13 bases between. The CDR3 region has the DNA TGTGCCAGCAGTTCAGGAAGTTATGACACAGATACGCAGTATTTT. Translation gives CASSSGSYDTDTQYF.

In this sample, this clonotype turned up a few times. V gene TRBV5-1 combines with J gene TRBJ2-5; 11 nucleotides line up with TRBD2. J gave up 1 base and V 4 bases, and 6 bases lay outside the gene matches. Germline V gives CDR1 SGHRS, CDR2 YFSETQ. The CDR3 is made up of 16 amino acids. CDR3 in DNA: TGCGCCAGCAGCATCCGACTAGCGGGGTCCCAAGAGACCCAGTACTTC. As protein: CASSIRLAGSQETQYF.

The CDR3, as DNA: TGCGCCAGCAGCGAAAGGGGAGGGGGGGCCAACGTCCTGACTTTC. It specifies CASSERGGGANVLTF. V is TRBV4-3 and J is TRBJ2-6, with 7 bases fitting TRBD2. Germline trimming cut 5 bases from V and 4 bases from J; bases unmatched to any gene: 5. The CDR3 covers 15 residues. Germline values: CDR1 LGHNA, CDR2 YSLEER.

This chain uses TRBV25-1 with TRBJ2-5; D call uncertain. The CDR3 length is 12 residues. Germline V gene sequence: CDR1 MGHDK, CDR2 SYGVNS. Trimming shortened V by 3 bases and J by 5 bases, and 7 bases separated the two germline ends. CDR3 DNA: TGTGCCAGCAGTGATCTAGTGGAGACCCAGTACTTC. It yields the protein CASSDLVETQYF. The whole variable domain, remainder taken from reference TRBV25-1 and TRBJ2-5, is EADIYQTPRYLVIGTGKKITLECSQTMGHDKMYWYQQDPGMELHLIHYSYGVNSTEKGDLSSESTVSRIRTEHFPLTLESARPSHTSQYLCASSDLVETQYFGPGTRLLVL.

J is TRBJ2-6 and V is TRBV12-3 or TRBV12-4, with 7 bases that match TRBD1. V lost 3 bases and J lost 2; bases outside the gene matches: 7. CDR3 length: 17 residues. The DNA of the CDR3 is TGTGCCAGCAGTTTTGGGCACAGGGGAGCTGGGGCCAACGTCCTGACTTTC. This codes for CASSFGHRGAGANVLTF.

J is TRBJ2-1 and V is TRBV11-2; 8 positions match TRBD2. The germline CDR1 and CDR2 sequences are SGHAT and FQNNGV. This CDR3 comprises 16 residues. With V trimmed by 5 bases and J by 7 bases, 13 bases remained unmatched. The CDR3 spells CASSQVGGGPRNEQFF. In DNA form, the CDR3 reads TGTGCCAGCAGCCAGGTCGGGGGGGGGCCGCGGAATGAGCAGTTCTTC.

The chain uses TRBV29-1 and TRBJ1-4, with 7 bases identical to TRBD1. The germline gives CDR1 SQVTM, CDR2 ANQGSEA. The CDR3 has 14 amino acids. The V segment lost 4 bases and the J segment 3 bases; nucleotides outside the gene matches: 5. CDR3: CSVGGQGANEKLFF. The CDR3 DNA reads TGCAGCGTTGGAGGGCAGGGGGCTAATGAAAAACTGTTTTTT.

This sequence joins TRBV13 and TRBJ2-7, with TRBD2 matching over 11 bases. Germline CDR1 is PRHDT and CDR2 is FYEKMQ (reference sequence). Trimming cost V 6 bases and J 5 bases; bases outside gene matches: 6. The CDR3 covers 14 residues. The CDR3 DNA sequence: TGTGCCAGCAGTACTAGCGGGAGTGTCCACGAGCAGTACTTC. Protein: CASSTSGSVHEQYF.

This chain links TRBV7-9 with TRBJ2-2; D is unresolved. CDR1 is SEHNR, CDR2 FQNEAQ, per germline (reference sequence). Trimming took 5 bases from V and 3 from J, leaving 10 bases between them. The CDR3 consists of 14 residues. The CDR3 sequence is CASSSLVDTGELFF. CDR3 nucleotide sequence: TGTGCCAGCAGCAGCCTCGTTGACACCGGGGAGCTGTTTTTT.

This chain joins TRBV6-1 and TRBJ1-2; no definite D call. This CDR3 region has 16 residues. Trimming left V 2 bases short and J 0 bases short, with 13 bases between. The germline V gene encodes CDR1 MNHNS and CDR2 SASEGT. The DNA of the CDR3 is TGTGCCAGCAGTGAATTTGTGGGCAGAACTAACTATGGCTACACCTTC. It is translated as CASSEFVGRTNYGYTF.

The sample holds a few counts of this clonotype. J is TRBJ1-2 and V is TRBV25-1, with D maybe TRBD1 (5 bases). V lost 1 base to trimming and J lost 4 bases, with 10 bases between them. The germline CDR1 and CDR2 sequences are MGHDK and SYGVNS. The CDR3 length is 14 residues. CDR3 DNA sequence: TGTGCCAGCAGTGAATCGGGGGGTGCCTATGGCTACACCTTC. It codes for CASSESGGAYGYTF.

This chain connects TRBV28 to TRBJ2-5; D uncertain. The last part of the DNA fits TRBJ2-7 better; the J call may be wrong. CDR3 size: 15 residues. Germline CDR1 is MDHEN and CDR2 is SYDVKM. In DNA form, the CDR3 reads TGTGCCAGCAGTTTTAGAGCGTCAGATCCCTACGAGCAGTACTTC. This gives the protein CASSFRASDPYEQYF.

The chain employs TRBV12-3 or TRBV12-4 and TRBJ2-3, with D hard to call. With 8 bases removed from V and 3 bases from J, the gap between germline ends came to 12 bases. The CDR3 runs 13 residues. CDR3 in DNA: TGTGCCAGCCAGCCCAGACGGACAGATACGCAGTATTTT. It is translated as CASQPRRTDTQYF.

This clonotype was observed a handful of times. The rearrangement joins TRBV20-1 to TRBJ1-1; D is possibly TRBD1 (6 bases). This CDR3 has 14 residues. Trimming took off 4 bases at V and 0 bases at J, with 12 bases between the two ends. Germline V gene data show CDR1 as DFQATT and CDR2 as SNEGSKA (reference sequence). Written as DNA, the CDR3 is TGCAGTGCTACGACAGGTTCGATGAACACTGAAGCTTTCTTT. Translation: CSATTGSMNTEAFF.

The chain couples TRBV20-1 to TRBJ1-4; D perhaps matches TRBD1 (6 bases). Germline values: CDR1 DFQATT, CDR2 SNEGSKA (reference sequence). CDR3 length: 13 amino acids. Trimming left V 4 bases short and J 8 bases short, with 14 bases between. The CDR3 sequence is CSANSGVGEKLFF. The DNA for the CDR3 is TGCAGTGCTAACTCAGGGGTGGGCGAAAAACTGTTTTTT.

The genes are TRBV12-3 or TRBV12-4 and TRBJ2-4; 9 bases are shared with TRBD1. The CDR3 has 14 amino acids. Unmatched junction bases numbered 7, after V lost 6 bases and J lost 7 bases. The CDR3 loop is CASSQTGGRNIQYF. The CDR3 nucleotides are TGTGCCAGCAGCCAGACAGGGGGAAGGAACATTCAGTACTTC.

This clonotype was counted only a few times. The chain recombines TRBV7-2 with TRBJ2-5; 9 bases line up with TRBD2. The V and J ends lost 5 bases and 2 bases, in that order; junction bases with no gene match: 6. Looked up from germline, CDR1 is SGHTA and CDR2 is FQGNSA. This CDR3 contains 15 residues. The CDR3 spells CASSHPAGGQETQYF. The CDR3 DNA reads as TGTGCCAGCAGCCACCCAGCGGGAGGACAAGAGACCCAGTACTTC. The full variable domain, its missing parts supplied by reference TRBV7-2 and TRBJ2-5, is GAGVSQSPSNKVTEKGKDVELRCDPISGHTALYWYRQSLGQGLEFLIYFQGNSAPDKSGLPSDRFSAERTGGSVSTLTIQRTQQEDSAVYLCASSHPAGGQETQYFGPGTRLLVL.

The rearrangement uses TRBV6-5 and TRBJ1-4, with TRBD1 identical over 8 bases. CDR3 length: 16 amino acids. The V gene end was trimmed by 0 bases and the J gene end by 7 bases; junction bases not matched to a gene: 7. The germline V gene has CDR1 MNHEY and CDR2 SVGAGI. The CDR3 region is CASSYSLGTGGEKLFF. The CDR3 bases are TGTGCCAGCAGTTACTCTTTGGGGACAGGCGGTGAAAAACTGTTTTTT.

The genes are TRBV6-1 and TRBJ1-3, with D perhaps TRBD1 (5 bases). The CDR3 is 15 residues long. From germline, CDR1 is MNHNS and CDR2 SASEGT. V lost 4 bases, J lost 2 bases, and 12 bases lay in between. CDR3 sequence reads: CASSGGGGTGNTIYF. The CDR3 bases are TGTGCCAGCAGTGGTGGGGGGGGAACTGGAAACACCATATATTTT.

This clonotype showed up just once. This chain uses TRBV28 with TRBJ1-1; D is possibly TRBD1 (5 bases). The CDR3 runs to 14 residues. Between the trimmed V and J ends, which lost 8 bases and 4 bases, there was a span of 17 bases. Germline V lookup: CDR1 MDHEN, CDR2 SYDVKM. Written as DNA, the CDR3 is TGTGCCAGCGGTACCGAGGACGGGGCCACTGAAGCTTTCTTT. Protein: CASGTEDGATEAFF.